This T cell receptor beta chain was recovered during a study of OX40 agonist ivuxolimab in advanced cancers. Baseline was the first blood sampling point, followed by cycle 4 day 1 and cycle 7 day 1. A word on this clone: What it binds is not known.

Study observations and caveats: Circulating CD4+ and CD8+ T cells showed clonal expansion by week 6 at 0.1 to 3.0 mg/kg. Among the lowest levels of clonal expansion were found in partial responders at 0.1-3.0 mg/kg. Still undetermined is the antigen specificity of the expanded peripheral T cells.

Measured with immunoSEQ multiplex PCR; TCRdb has only the in-frame clones, and not every one. The table shows 45,000 to 50,000 clones, with roughly nine tenths occurring only once. The V segment lost 4 bases and the J segment 3 bases; nucleotides outside the gene matches: 9. The CDR3 consists of 16 residues. Per germline, CDR1 MGHDK and CDR2 SYGVNS. The sequence derives from an adult with an advanced solid tumor such as melanoma, head and neck, liver or kidney cancer. The sample was CD4+ or CD8+ T cells sorted from blood, taken in a trial of the OX40 agonist ivuxolimab. The chain couples TRBV25-1 to TRBJ2-1; TRBD1 matches at 7 bases. The CDR3 nucleotides are TGTGCCAGCAGTGCCCCCGGGACAGCTGTCTACAATGAGCAGTTCTTC. This gives the protein CASSAPGTAVYNEQFF.